The present TCR beta chain was sequenced within a study of blood T cell repertoires in COVID-19. Study-level information: The samples span acute and convalescent COVID-19 from the United States, Italy and Spain. In each case, the material was cDNA or gDNA derived from T cells, B-cell-depleted T cells, or PBMCs.

Participants were aged about 18 to 90 years, lived in around 25 US areas, and enrolled virtually. Cohort assignment relied on participant-reported clinical history. Using immunoSEQ multiplex PCR, the repertoire was profiled, and TCRdb retains in-frame clones only, with some absent. The sample includes hundreds of thousands of clones, about 87% of them seen just once. This CDR3 comprises 15 residues. Specimen: PBMCs or T cells enriched from blood (not recorded which). The gene calls are TRBV21-1 and TRBJ1-5; the table calls TRBD1, which could not be checked here. TRBV21-1 is a pseudogene locus. This receptor was identified in a woman between 35 and 50 years old with acute COVID-19. The CDR3 nucleotides are TGTGCCAGCAGCAAAGGGACAGGGCGCAATCAGCCCCAGCATTTT. Protein: CASSKGTGRNQPQHF.